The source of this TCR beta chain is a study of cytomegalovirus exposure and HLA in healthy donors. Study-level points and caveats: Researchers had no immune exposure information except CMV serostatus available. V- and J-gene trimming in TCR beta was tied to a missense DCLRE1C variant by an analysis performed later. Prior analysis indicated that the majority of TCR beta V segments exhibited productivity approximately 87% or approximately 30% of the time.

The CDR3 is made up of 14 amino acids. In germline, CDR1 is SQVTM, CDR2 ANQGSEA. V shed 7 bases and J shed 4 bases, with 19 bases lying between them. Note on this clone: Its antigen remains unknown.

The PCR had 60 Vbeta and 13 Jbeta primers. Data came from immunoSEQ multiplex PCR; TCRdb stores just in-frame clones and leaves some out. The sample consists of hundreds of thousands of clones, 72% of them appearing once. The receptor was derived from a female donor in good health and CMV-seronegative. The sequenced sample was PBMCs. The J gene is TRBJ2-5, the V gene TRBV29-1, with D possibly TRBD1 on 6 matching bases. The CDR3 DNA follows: TGCAGCGGTACACAGGGTAGGGTGGGAGAGACCCAGTACTTC. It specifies CSGTQGRVGETQYF.